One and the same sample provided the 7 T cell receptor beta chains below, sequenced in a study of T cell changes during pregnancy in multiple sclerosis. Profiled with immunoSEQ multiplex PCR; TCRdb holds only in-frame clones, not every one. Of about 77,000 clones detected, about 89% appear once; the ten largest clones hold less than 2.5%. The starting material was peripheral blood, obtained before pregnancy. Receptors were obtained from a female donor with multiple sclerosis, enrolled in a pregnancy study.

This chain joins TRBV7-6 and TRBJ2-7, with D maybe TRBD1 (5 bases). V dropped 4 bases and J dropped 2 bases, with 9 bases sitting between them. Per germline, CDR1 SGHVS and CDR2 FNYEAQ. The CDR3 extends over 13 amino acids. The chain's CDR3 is CASSSYRTYEQYF. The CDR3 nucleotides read TGTGCCAGCAGCTCATACAGGACCTACGAGCAGTACTTC.

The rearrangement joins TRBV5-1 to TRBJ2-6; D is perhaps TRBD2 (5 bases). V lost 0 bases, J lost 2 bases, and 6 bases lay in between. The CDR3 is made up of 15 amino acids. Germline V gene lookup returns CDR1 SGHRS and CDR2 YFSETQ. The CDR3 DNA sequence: TGCGCCAGCAGCTTGGGAGGGACTGGGGCCAACGTCCTGACTTTC. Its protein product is CASSLGGTGANVLTF.

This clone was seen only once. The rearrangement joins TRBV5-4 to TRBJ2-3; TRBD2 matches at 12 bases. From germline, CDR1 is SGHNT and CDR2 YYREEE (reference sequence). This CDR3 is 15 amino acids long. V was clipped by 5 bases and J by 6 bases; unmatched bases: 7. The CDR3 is CASRILAGGLDTQYF. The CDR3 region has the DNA TGTGCCAGCAGAATTCTAGCGGGGGGGCTCGATACGCAGTATTTT.

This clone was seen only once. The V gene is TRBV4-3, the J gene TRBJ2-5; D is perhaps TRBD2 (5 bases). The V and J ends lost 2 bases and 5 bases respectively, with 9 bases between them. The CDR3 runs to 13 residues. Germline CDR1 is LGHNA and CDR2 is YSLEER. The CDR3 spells CASSQPGSETQYF. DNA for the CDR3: TGCGCCAGCAGCCAACCGGGAAGCGAGACCCAGTACTTC.

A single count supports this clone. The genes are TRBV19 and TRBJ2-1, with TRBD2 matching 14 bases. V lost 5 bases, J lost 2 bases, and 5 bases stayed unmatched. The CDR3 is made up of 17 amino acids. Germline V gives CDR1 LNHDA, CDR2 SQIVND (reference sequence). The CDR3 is CASSGGLAGAPYNEQFF. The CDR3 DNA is TGTGCCAGTAGTGGGGGACTAGCGGGGGCCCCCTACAATGAGCAGTTCTTC.

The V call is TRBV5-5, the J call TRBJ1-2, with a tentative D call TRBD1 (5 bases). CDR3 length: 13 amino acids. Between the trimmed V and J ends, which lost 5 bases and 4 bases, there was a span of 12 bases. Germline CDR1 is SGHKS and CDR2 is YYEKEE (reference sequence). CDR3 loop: CASRVGGGYGYTF. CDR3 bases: TGTGCCAGCAGGGTGGGGGGAGGCTATGGCTACACCTTC.

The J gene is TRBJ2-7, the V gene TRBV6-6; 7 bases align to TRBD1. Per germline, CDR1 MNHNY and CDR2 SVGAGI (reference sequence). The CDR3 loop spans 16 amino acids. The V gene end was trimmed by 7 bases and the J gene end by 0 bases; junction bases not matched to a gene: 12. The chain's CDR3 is CASNLGGRLSSYEQYF. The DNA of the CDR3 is TGTGCCAGCAACTTAGGGGGCCGGCTGAGCTCCTACGAGCAGTACTTC.